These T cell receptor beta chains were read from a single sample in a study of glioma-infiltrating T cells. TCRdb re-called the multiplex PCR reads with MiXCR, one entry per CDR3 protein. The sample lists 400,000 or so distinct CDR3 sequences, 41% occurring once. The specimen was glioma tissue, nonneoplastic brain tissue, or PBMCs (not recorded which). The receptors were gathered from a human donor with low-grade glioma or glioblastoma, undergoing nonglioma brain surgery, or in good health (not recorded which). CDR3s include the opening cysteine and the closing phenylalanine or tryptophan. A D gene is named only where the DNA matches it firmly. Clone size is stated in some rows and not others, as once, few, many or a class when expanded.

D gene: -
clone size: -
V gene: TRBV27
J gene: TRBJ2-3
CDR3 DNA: TGTGCCAGCAGTACCTTCACAGATACGCAGTATTTT
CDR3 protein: CASSTFTDTQYF

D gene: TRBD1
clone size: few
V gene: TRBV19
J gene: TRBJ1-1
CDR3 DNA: TGTGCCAGTAGCCCGGACCGGGACAGGTCTTACACTGAAGCTTTCTTT
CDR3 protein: CASSPDRDRSYTEAFF

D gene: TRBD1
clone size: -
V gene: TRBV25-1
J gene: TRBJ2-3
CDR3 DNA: TGTGCCAGCAGTGAATATCCAAAAGGCAGCAGGGGGCTAGATACGCAGTATTTT
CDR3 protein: CASSEYPKGSRGLDTQYF

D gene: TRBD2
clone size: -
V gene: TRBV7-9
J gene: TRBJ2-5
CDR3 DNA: TGTGCCAGCAGCTCATACTCCTGGACTAGCGAAGAGACCCAGTACTTC
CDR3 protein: CASSSYSWTSEETQYF

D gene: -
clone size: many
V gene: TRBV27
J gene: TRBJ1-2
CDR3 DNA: TGTGCCAGCAGTTCAGGGTCACTCTATGGCTACACCTTC
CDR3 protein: CASSSGSLYGYTF

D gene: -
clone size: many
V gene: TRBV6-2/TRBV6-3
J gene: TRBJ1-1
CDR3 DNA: TGTGCCAGCATCTATACTCGCCGTTTTCTGGGGGGAGGGAACACTGAAGCTTTCTTT
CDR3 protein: CASIYTRRFLGGGNTEAFF

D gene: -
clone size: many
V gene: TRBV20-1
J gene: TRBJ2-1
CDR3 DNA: TGCAGTGCCCTAGAGTATGAGCAGTTCTTC
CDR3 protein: CSALEYEQFF

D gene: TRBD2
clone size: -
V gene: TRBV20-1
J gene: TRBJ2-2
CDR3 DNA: TGCAGTGCTAGAAAAACTAGCGGCACCGGGGAGCTGTTTTTT
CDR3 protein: CSARKTSGTGELFF

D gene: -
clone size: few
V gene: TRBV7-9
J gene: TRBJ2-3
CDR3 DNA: TGTGCCAGCAGCTGGGGGTCGGGACAAGGCACAGATACGCAGTATTTT
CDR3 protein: CASSWGSGQGTDTQYF

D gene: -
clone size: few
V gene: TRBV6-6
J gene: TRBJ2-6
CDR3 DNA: TGTGCCACCCGGGGGGCGACCGGGGGACCTGGGGCCAACGTCCTGACTTTC
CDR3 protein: CATRGATGGPGANVLTF

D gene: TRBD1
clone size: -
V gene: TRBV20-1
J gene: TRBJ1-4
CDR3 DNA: TGCAGTGCCAACAGGGGGCTAGTTGAAAAACTGTTTTTT
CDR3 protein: CSANRGLVEKLFF

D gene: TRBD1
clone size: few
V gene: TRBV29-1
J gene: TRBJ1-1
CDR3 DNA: TGCAGCGTTGGGACAGGGGGGGCTGAAGCTTTCTTT
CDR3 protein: CSVGTGGAEAFF

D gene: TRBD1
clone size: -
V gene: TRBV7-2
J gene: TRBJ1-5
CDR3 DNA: TGTGCCAGCAGCTTGTGGACAGGGGTGAGCAATCAGCCCCAGCATTTT
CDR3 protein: CASSLWTGVSNQPQHF

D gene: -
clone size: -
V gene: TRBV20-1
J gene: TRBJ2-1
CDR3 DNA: TGCAGTGCTAGAGCCATAGGGGCAGGGGACCACGAGCAGTTCTTC
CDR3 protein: CSARAIGAGDHEQFF

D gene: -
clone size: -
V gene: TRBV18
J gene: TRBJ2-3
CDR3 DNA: TGTGCCAGCTCACCACAATTAGCCACGAGCACAGATACGCAGTATTTT
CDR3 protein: CASSPQLATSTDTQYF

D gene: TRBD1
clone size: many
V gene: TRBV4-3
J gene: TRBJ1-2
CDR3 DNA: TGCGCCAGCAGCCAAGATCGATCACAGGGGCGAGGCTACACCTTC
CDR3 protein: CASSQDRSQGRGYTF

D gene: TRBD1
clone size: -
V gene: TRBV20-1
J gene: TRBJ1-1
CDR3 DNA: TGCAGTCCTCCCTACTTCGGGGACAGGGGTGACACTGAAGATTTCTTT
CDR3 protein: CSPPYFGDRGDTEDFF

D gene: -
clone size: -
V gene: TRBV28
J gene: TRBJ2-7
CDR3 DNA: TGTGCCAGCCGAGACCCGGGAGTCTACGAGCAGTACTTC
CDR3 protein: CASRDPGVYEQYF

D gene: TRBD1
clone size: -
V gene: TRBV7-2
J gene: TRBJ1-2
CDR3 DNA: TGTGCCAGCAGCTCAGTTTGGCAGGGGGCTAATGGCTACACCTTC
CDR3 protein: CASSSVWQGANGYTF

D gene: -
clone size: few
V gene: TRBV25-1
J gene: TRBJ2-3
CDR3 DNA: TGTGCCAGCTTGGCGGGACTCACAGATACGCAGTATTTT
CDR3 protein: CASLAGLTDTQYF

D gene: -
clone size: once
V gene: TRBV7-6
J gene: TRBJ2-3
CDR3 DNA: TGTGCCAGCATCACCGCATACACAGATACGCAGTATTTT
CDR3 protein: CASITAYTDTQYF

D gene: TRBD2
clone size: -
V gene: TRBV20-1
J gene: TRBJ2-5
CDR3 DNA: TGCAATGCTCAGGGACTAGCGGGAGTTGTGGAGACCCAGTACTTC
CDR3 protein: CNAQGLAGVVETQYF

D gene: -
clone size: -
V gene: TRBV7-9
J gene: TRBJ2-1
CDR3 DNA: TGTGCCAGCAGCTTGTACACCTCCGATGAGCAGTTCTTC
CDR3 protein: CASSLYTSDEQFF

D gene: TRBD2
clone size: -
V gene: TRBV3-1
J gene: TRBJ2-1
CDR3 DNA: TGTGCCAGCAGCCACACTAGCGGTTTTCAGAGACAGTTCTTC
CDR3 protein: CASSHTSGFQRQFF

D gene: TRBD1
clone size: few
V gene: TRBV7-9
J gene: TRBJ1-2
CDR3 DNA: TGTGCCAGCAGCTTACCAATCCGGGACAGGGGATTCGCGAACTATGGCTACACCTTC
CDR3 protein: CASSLPIRDRGFANYGYTF

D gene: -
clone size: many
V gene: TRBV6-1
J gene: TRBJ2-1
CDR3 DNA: TGTGCCAGCAGTCCAGAATACAATGAGCAGTTCTTC
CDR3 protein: CASSPEYNEQFF

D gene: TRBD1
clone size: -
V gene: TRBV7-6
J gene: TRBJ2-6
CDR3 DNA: TGTGCCAGCAGCTTATCGGGGACAGGGTTATTTGCTGGGGCCAACGTCCTGACTTTC
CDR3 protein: CASSLSGTGLFAGANVLTF

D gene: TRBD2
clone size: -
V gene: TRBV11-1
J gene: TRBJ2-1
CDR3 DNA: TGTGCCAGCAGCTTATGGCGGACTAGCGCTTTAGGTGGGCAGTTCTTC
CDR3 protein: CASSLWRTSALGGQFF

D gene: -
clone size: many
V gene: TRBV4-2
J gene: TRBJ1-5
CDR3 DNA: TGTGCCAGCAGCCAAGATCTAAGACAGTTCAATCAGCCCCAGCATTTT
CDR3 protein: CASSQDLRQFNQPQHF

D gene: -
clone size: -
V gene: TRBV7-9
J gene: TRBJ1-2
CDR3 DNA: TGTGCCAGCAGCTTAGACGGGGGCGTGGACACCTTC
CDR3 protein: CASSLDGGVDTF

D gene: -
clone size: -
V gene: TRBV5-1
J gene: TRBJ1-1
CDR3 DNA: TGCGCCAGCAGCTTGCGAGGGCACACTGAAGCTTTCTTT
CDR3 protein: CASSLRGHTEAFF

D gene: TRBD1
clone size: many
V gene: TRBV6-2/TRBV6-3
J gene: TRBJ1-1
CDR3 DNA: TGTGCCAGCAGTTACTTTAACACCCGGACAGGAGTGAACACTGAAGCTTTCTTT
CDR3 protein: CASSYFNTRTGVNTEAFF

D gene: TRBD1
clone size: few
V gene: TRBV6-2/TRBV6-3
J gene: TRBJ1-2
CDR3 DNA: TGTGCCAGCAGCACGACAGGGGGCTTCTATGGCTACACCTTC
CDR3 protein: CASSTTGGFYGYTF

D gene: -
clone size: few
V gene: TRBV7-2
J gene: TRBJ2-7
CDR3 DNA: TGTGCCAGCAGCTTAGGCAGGGTCTACGAGCAGTACTTC
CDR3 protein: CASSLGRVYEQYF

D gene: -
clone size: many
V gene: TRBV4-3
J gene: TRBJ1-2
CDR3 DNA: TGCGCCAGCAGCCAAGATCTCGGCTCATCTCTGAGCCTTAACTATGGCTACACCTTC
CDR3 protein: CASSQDLGSSLSLNYGYTF